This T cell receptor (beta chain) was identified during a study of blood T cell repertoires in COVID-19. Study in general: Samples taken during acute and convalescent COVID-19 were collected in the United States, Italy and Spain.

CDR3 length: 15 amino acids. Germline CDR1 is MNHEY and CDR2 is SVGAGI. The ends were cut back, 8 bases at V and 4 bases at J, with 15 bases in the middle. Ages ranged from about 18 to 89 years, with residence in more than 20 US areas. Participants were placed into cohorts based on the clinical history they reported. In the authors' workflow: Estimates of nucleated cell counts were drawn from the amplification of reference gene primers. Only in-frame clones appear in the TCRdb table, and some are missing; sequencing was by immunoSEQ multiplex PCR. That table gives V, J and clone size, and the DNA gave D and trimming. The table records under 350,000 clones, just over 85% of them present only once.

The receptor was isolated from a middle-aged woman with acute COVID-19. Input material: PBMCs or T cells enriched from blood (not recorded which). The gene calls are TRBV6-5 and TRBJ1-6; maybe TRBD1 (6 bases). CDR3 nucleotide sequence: TGTGCCAGCCAAGACAGGACCCCTTATAATTCACCCCTCCACTTT. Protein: CASQDRTPYNSPLHF.